These 22 T cell receptor beta chains originate from one sample sequenced in a study of graft-versus-host responses after intestinal transplantation. Clones were read by immunoSEQ multiplex PCR, and TCRdb kept only the in-frame ones, dropping some. The table has 50,000 to 75,000 clones, about 89% seen once. Processed graft tissue released its intraepithelial and lamina propria lymphocytes. Sequences were derived from ileum tissue, sampled 350 to 400 days after transplant. The receptors come from a human patient who received an intestinal transplant, so some T cells may come from the graft donor.

The genes are TRBV4-1 and TRBJ1-1, with a possible D match to TRBD1 (5 bases). Per germline, CDR1 MGHRA and CDR2 YSYEKL. This CDR3 spans 16 amino acids. Trimming removed 1 base at V and 1 base at J, with 13 bases between. CDR3 DNA sequence: TGCGCCAGCAGCCAAGTGCTCGGGACGGAGAACACTGAAGCTTTCTTT. Protein sequence: CASSQVLGTENTEAFF.

This chain uses TRBV11-2 with TRBJ1-2; 7 bases align to TRBD1. This CDR3 has 14 amino acids. Germline loops: CDR1 SGHAT, CDR2 FQNNGV. J was trimmed by 5 bases and V by 1 base; bases with no gene match: 4. The CDR3 coding sequence is TGTGCCAGCAGCTTAGGACAGGGACTATATGGCTACACCTTC. Amino acids: CASSLGQGLYGYTF.

The chain has TRBV29-1 and TRBJ2-5; 7 nucleotides match TRBD2. Germline CDR1 reads SQVTM; CDR2 reads ANQGSEA. V gave up 4 bases and J gave up 2 bases; unmatched junction bases: 1. The CDR3 length is 12 residues. CDR3 protein: CSVVGLQETQYF. The DNA for the CDR3 is TGCAGCGTTGTGGGACTACAAGAGACCCAGTACTTC.

The chain uses TRBV20-1 and TRBJ2-3; D remains ambiguous. V was shortened by 2 bases and J by 5 bases, with 5 bases between the two germline ends. The CDR3 runs to 11 residues. Germline V gene lookup returns CDR1 DFQATT and CDR2 SNEGSKA (reference sequence). CDR3 residues: CSARMGDTQYF. CDR3 nucleotide sequence: TGCAGTGCTAGAATGGGAGATACGCAGTATTTT.

The chain recombines TRBV4-1 with TRBJ2-7, with 9 bases that match TRBD1. The CDR3 is made up of 16 amino acids. V lost 1 base to trimming and J lost 3 bases; unmatched junction nucleotides: 7. Germline V gives CDR1 MGHRA, CDR2 YSYEKL. As DNA, the CDR3 is TGCGCCAGCAGCCAAGGACCCAGGACAGGGGTCTACGAGCAGTACTTC. The encoded protein is CASSQGPRTGVYEQYF.

The count of this clone is one. This chain joins TRBV4-2 and TRBJ1-2; no clear D. The V gene lost 0 bases and the J gene lost 8 bases, with 7 bases spanning the gap. CDR1 is LGHNA and CDR2 is YNFKEQ in the germline V gene. The CDR3 length is 12 residues. The CDR3 coding sequence is TGTGCCAGCAGCCAAGATCGGGGAGGCTACACCTTC. Translated: CASSQDRGGYTF.

V gene TRBV5-6 combines with J gene TRBJ2-7; D gene uncertain. CDR3 length: 13 amino acids. Germline V CDR1 and CDR2: SGHDT, YYEEEE. Trimming cost V 3 bases and J 6 bases, with 13 bases left between them. The CDR3 loop reads CASSSRVPIEQYF. CDR3 sequence (DNA): TGTGCCAGCAGCTCAAGGGTTCCGATCGAGCAGTACTTC.

The chain combines TRBV15 with TRBJ1-5, with 10 positions matching TRBD1. The CDR3 contains 16 residues. V was pared by 1 base and J by 6 bases, with 6 bases of the junction left unmatched. The germline CDR1 and CDR2 sequences are LNHNV and YYDKDF (reference sequence). The CDR3 is CATSRGRTGGLQPQHF. DNA of the CDR3: TGTGCCACCAGCAGAGGCAGGACAGGGGGGCTTCAGCCCCAGCATTTT.

The chain is built from TRBV2 and TRBJ2-5, with D possibly called TRBD1 or TRBD2 (6 bases each). The CDR3 is 16 residues long. V gave up 6 bases and J gave up 4 bases, with 21 bases separating them. The germline CDR1 and CDR2 sequences are SNHLY and FYNNEI. This chain's CDR3 is CASSDPRDGGRETQYF. In DNA form, the CDR3 reads TGTGCCAGCAGCGACCCAAGGGACGGGGGCAGAGAGACCCAGTACTTC.

The chain combines TRBV6-1 with TRBJ1-1, with D possibly TRBD1 on 6 matching bases. V lost 0 bases to trimming and J lost 11 bases, with 13 bases between them. CDR3 length: 13 residues. In germline, CDR1 is MNHNS, CDR2 SASEGT. The CDR3 region is CASSEAPGVEAFF. The DNA of the CDR3 is TGTGCCAGCAGTGAAGCCCCAGGGGTGGAGGCTTTCTTT.

V gene TRBV7-9 combines with J gene TRBJ1-2, with D possibly TRBD1 on 5 matching bases. V gave up 6 bases and J gave up 3 bases, with 8 bases separating them. Germline loops: CDR1 SEHNR, CDR2 FQNEAQ (reference sequence). The CDR3 runs to 12 residues. The CDR3, as DNA: TGTGCCAGCAGTGGGGGGGACTATGGCTACACCTTC. Amino acid sequence: CASSGGDYGYTF.

V gene TRBV5-6 combines with J gene TRBJ2-5; D tentatively reads TRBD1 or TRBD2 (6 bases each). CDR3 size: 15 residues. Germline assignment: CDR1 SGHDT and CDR2 YYEEEE. Trimming removed 3 bases from V and 5 bases from J, with 17 bases in between. The CDR3 loop is CASSYLGGLEETQYF. CDR3 nucleotide sequence: TGTGCCAGCAGCTACCTAGGGGGGCTAGAGGAGACCCAGTACTTC.

This clone qualifies as medium-sized (0.01 to 0.1%). V is TRBV28 and J is TRBJ1-3; D is undetermined. V lost 5 bases, J lost 0 bases, and 14 bases lay in between. Germline V CDR1 and CDR2: MDHEN, SYDVKM. This CDR3 is 16 amino acids long. Here the CDR3 DNA reads TGTGCCAGCAGTCCTCCGGGAACGCTCTCTGGAAACACCATATATTTT. Translating gives CASSPPGTLSGNTIYF. The complete variable domain, with remaining parts taken from reference TRBV28 and TRBJ1-3, reads DVKVTQSSRYLVKRTGEKVFLECVQDMDHENMFWYRQDPGLGLRLIYFSYDVKMKEKGDIPEGYSVSREKKERFSLILESASTNQTSMYLCASSPPGTLSGNTIYFGEGSWLTVV.

Here the CDR3 reads CASSLGADKANYGYTF. The CDR3 nucleotides are TGTGCCAGCAGCTTGGGGGCAGATAAAGCTAACTATGGCTACACCTTC. This chain links TRBV5-6 with TRBJ1-2, with D unclear. V lost 0 bases, J lost 0 bases, and 12 bases lay in between. Germline V gene data show CDR1 as SGHDT and CDR2 as YYEEEE. The CDR3 extends over 16 amino acids.

This clone was detected only once. The chain carries TRBV5-6 and TRBJ2-1; D is possibly TRBD2 (5 bases). The length of the CDR3 is 16 residues. Trimming took 2 bases from V and 0 from J, leaving 12 bases between them. CDR1 is SGHDT, CDR2 YYEEEE, per germline. The CDR3 protein is CASSFPAVSSYNEQFF. In DNA form, the CDR3 reads TGTGCCAGCAGCTTTCCAGCGGTTAGCTCCTACAATGAGCAGTTCTTC.

The J gene is TRBJ2-1, the V gene TRBV5-3; 7 nucleotides agree with TRBD2. TRBV5-3 is reported as an ORF; its role is uncertain. This CDR3 is built from 15 residues. V dropped 4 bases and J dropped 6; count of bases not matched to a gene: 10. The CDR3, as DNA: TGTGCCAGAAGCCCCCCGGGACTACCATCCAATGAGCAGTTCTTC. Its translation: CARSPPGLPSNEQFF.

This chain connects TRBV6-5 to TRBJ2-2, with a tentative D call TRBD1 (6 bases). The V end lost 6 bases, the J end lost 5 bases, and 16 bases lay between the germline ends. The CDR3 is 15 amino acids. Germline V gene sequence: CDR1 MNHEY, CDR2 SVGAGI. The CDR3 sequence is CASRYREIITGELFF. The CDR3, as DNA: TGTGCCAGCAGATACAGGGAGATTATTACCGGGGAGCTGTTTTTT.

The V call is TRBV11-2, the J call TRBJ1-1; D uncertain. CDR1 SGHAT and CDR2 FQNNGV come from the germline V gene. Trimming cost V 5 bases and J 4 bases, with 17 bases left between them. CDR3 length equals 15 residues. Written as DNA, the CDR3 is TGTGCCAGCAGCCCAAAAGACTGGGTTTCCACTGAAGCTTTCTTT. Amino acid sequence: CASSPKDWVSTEAFF.

This chain uses TRBV7-9 with TRBJ1-4; no definite D call. The CDR3 extends over 14 amino acids. Trimming shortened V by 5 bases and J by 7 bases, and 14 bases separated the two germline ends. The germline V gene encodes CDR1 SEHNR and CDR2 FQNEAQ (reference sequence). The CDR3 DNA follows: TGTGCCAGCAGCCAGGACCTTGGAAGTGAAAAACTGTTTTTT. Amino acid sequence: CASSQDLGSEKLFF.

V and J are TRBV13 and TRBJ2-1; TRBD2 aligns across 10 bases. Losses at the gene ends were 5 bases for V and 10 bases for J; bases not matched to a gene: 14. CDR3 length: 16 amino acids. Germline CDR1 and CDR2: PRHDT and FYEKMQ (reference sequence). CDR3 nucleotides: TGTGCCAGCAGCACCTCTAGCGGGGGTCTGGGTGGCGAGCAGTTCTTC. Amino acids: CASSTSSGGLGGEQFF.

The V gene is TRBV4-1, the J gene TRBJ2-1; 10 bases align to TRBD2. Germline CDR1 is MGHRA and CDR2 is YSYEKL. The CDR3 spans 17 residues. Unmatched junction bases numbered 9, after V lost 1 base and J lost 6 bases. The CDR3 DNA is TGCGCCAGCAGCCAAGTCCGGGATGCTAGCGGGAGCAATGAGCAGTTCTTC. This encodes CASSQVRDASGSNEQFF.

Only a few counts were recorded for this clone. The chain recombines TRBV5-1 with TRBJ1-5, with a tentative D call TRBD1 (5 bases). Trimming removed 2 bases from V and 7 bases from J, with 19 bases in between. Germline lookup yields CDR1 SGHRS and CDR2 YFSETQ. The length of the CDR3 is 16 residues. The CDR3 is CASSFDPLGTYQPQHF. The CDR3 nucleotides read TGCGCCAGCAGCTTTGACCCTCTTGGGACTTACCAGCCCCAGCATTTT.